This T cell receptor (beta chain) was observed in a study of T cells in women clearing cervical HPV infection. Study observations and caveats: Unknown T-cell numbers per sample may underlie the richness differences.

About this clone itself: Its specificity is unknown. Read sequence stops 3 residues before the CDR3 end, and the germline J gene provides the missing end.

V was trimmed by 6 bases and J by 4 bases, leaving 13 bases between them. This CDR3 has 13 amino acids. Looked up from germline, CDR1 is SNHLY and CDR2 is FYNNEI. Sequenced by immunoSEQ multiplex PCR; TCRdb stores in-frame clones only, minus some. The sample data list around 31,000 clones. The genes are TRBV2 and TRBJ2-7; D is unresolved. The clonotype was recovered from a woman aged 18-70 years with a cervical HPV16 infection that either progressed to CIN3+ or cleared (not recorded which). The sample taken for sequencing was blood buffy coat. The CDR3: CASSAVNQYEQYF. The sequenced part of the CDR3 DNA is TGTGCCAGCAGCGCAGTCAATCAATACGAG.